Included here is one T cell receptor (beta chain) sequence, with context. Germline V gives CDR1 SGHTA, CDR2 FQGNSA. There are 19 residues in the CDR3. The V and J ends lost 6 bases and 3 bases, in that order; junction bases with no gene match: 17. This sample was taken from a study of T cell responses to AZD1222 COVID-19 vaccine. TCRdb's copy holds only in-frame clones and misses some; the assay was immunoSEQ multiplex PCR. The sample carries some 150,000 clones, about 91% recorded once. The sequence was obtained from an adult in good health. The material sequenced was peripheral blood, taken on day 0 of AZD1222 vaccination. This rearrangement joins TRBV7-2 to TRBJ2-1; 10 positions agree with TRBD2. The CDR3 sequence is CASSGSGGALAKSYNEQFF. The CDR3 nucleotides are TGTGCCAGCAGTGGGAGCGGGGGGGCCCTCGCGAAGAGCTACAATGAGCAGTTCTTC.